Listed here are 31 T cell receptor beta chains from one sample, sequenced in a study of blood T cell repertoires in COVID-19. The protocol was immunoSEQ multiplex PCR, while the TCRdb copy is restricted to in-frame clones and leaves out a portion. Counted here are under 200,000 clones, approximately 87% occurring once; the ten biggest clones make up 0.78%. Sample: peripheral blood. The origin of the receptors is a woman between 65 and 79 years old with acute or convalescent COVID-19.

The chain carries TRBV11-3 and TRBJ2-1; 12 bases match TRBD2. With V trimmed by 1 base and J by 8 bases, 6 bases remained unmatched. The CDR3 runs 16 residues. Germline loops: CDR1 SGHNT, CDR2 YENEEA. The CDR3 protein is CASSLATSGGLDEQFF. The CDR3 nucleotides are TGTGCCAGCAGCTTAGCAACTAGCGGGGGGCTCGATGAGCAGTTCTTC.

For the CDR3, the DNA is TGCGCCAGCAGCGGCGCAGGACAGGCATGGACCGGGGAGCTGTTTTTT. Translating it yields CASSGAGQAWTGELFF. V is TRBV5-1 and J is TRBJ2-2; TRBD1 matches 7 bases. V was pared by 4 bases and J by 5 bases, with 11 bases of the junction left unmatched. Germline-derived CDR1 and CDR2 are SGHRS and YFSETQ. The CDR3 is 16 amino acids.

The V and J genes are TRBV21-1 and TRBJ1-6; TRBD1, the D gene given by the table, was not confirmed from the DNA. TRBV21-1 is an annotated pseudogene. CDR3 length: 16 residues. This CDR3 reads CASSKDGRTGDSPLHF. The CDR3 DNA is TGTGCCAGCAGCAAAGACGGCAGGACAGGAGATTCACCCCTCCACTTT.

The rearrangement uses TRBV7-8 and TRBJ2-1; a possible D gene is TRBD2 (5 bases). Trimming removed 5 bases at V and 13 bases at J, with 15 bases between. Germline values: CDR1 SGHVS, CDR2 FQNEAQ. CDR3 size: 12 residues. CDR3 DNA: TGTGCCAGCAGCCCAGCCGTCGGGGATCAGTTCTTC. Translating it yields CASSPAVGDQFF.

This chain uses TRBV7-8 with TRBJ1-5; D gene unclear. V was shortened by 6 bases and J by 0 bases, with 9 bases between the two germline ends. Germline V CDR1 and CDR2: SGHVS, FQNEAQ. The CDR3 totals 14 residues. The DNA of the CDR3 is TGTGCCAGCAGTTCGGTAGATAGCAATCAGCCCCAGCATTTT. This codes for CASSSVDSNQPQHF.

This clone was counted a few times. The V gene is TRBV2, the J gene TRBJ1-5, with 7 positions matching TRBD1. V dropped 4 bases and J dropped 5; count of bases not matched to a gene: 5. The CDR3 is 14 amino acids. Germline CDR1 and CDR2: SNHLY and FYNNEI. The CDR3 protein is CASSGGQSYQPQHF. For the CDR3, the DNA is TGTGCCAGCAGTGGGGGACAGAGTTATCAGCCCCAGCATTTT.

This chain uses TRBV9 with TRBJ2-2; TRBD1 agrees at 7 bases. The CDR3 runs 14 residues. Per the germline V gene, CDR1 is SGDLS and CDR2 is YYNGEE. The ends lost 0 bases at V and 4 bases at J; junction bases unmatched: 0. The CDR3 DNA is TGTGCCAGCAGCGTAGACAGGGGCACCGGGGAGCTGTTTTTT. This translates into CASSVDRGTGELFF.

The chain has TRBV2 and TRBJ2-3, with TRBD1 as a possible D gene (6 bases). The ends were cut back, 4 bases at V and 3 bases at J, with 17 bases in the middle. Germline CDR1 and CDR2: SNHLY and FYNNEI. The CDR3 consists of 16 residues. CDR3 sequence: CASSGFGQPVTDTQYF. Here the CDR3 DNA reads TGTGCCAGCAGTGGATTCGGACAGCCGGTAACAGATACGCAGTATTTT.

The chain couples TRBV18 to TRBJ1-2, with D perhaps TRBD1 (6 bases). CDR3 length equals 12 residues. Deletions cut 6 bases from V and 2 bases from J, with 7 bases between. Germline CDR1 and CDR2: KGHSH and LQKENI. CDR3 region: CASSQGNYGYTF. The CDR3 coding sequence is TGTGCCAGCTCTCAGGGGAACTATGGCTACACCTTC.

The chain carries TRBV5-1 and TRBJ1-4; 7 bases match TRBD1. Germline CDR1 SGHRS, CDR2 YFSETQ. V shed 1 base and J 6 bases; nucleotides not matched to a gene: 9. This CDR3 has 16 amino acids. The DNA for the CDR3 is TGCGCCAGCAGCTTGTCGGACCGGGACAGTTATGAAAAACTGTTTTTT. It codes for CASSLSDRDSYEKLFF.

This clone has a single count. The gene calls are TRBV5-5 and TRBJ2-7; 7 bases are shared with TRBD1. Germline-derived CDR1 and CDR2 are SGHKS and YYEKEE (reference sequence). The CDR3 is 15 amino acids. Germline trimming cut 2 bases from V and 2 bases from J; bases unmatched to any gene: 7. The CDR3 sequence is CASSFTGQTAYEQYF. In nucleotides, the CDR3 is TGTGCCAGCAGCTTTACGGGACAGACTGCCTACGAGCAGTACTTC.

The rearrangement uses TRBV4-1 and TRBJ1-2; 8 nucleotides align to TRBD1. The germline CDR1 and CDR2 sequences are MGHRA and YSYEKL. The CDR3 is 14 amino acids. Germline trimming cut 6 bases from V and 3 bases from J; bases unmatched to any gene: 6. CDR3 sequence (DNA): TGCGCCAGCAGTAACAGGGGGTTGGACTATGGCTACACCTTC. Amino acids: CASSNRGLDYGYTF.

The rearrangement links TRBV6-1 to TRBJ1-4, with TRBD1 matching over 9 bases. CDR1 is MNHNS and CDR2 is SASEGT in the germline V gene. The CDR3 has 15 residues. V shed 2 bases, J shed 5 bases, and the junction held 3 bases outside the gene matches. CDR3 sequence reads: CASSETGTGNEKLFF. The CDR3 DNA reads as TGTGCCAGCAGTGAAACCGGGACAGGGAATGAAAAACTGTTTTTT.

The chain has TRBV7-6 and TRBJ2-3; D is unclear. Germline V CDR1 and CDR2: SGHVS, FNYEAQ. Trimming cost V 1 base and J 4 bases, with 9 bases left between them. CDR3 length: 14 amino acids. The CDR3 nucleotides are TGTGCCAGCAGCTTAGGACTTAGCCCAGATACGCAGTATTTT. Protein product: CASSLGLSPDTQYF.

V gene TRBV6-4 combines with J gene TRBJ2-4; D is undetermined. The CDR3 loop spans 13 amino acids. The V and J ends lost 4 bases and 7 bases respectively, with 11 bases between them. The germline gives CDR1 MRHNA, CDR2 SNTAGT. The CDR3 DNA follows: TGTGCCAGCAGTGCCAGTCCCGGGAACATTCAGTACTTC. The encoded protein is CASSASPGNIQYF.

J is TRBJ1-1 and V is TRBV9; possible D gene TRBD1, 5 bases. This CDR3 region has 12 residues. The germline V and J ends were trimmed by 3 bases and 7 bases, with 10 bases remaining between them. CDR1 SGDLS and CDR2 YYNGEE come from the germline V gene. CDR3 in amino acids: CASSGQGNEAFF. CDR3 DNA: TGTGCCAGCAGCGGGCAGGGAAATGAAGCTTTCTTT. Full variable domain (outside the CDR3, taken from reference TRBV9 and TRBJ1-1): DSGVTQTPKHLITATGQRVTLRCSPRSGDLSVYWYQQSLDQGLQFLIQYYNGEERAKGNILERFSAQQFPDLHSELNLSSLELGDSALYFCASSGQGNEAFFGQGTRLTVV.

In DNA form, the CDR3 reads TGTGCCAGCAGCACGATGACTAGCGTCGCAGATACGCAGTATTTT. This sequence encodes CASSTMTSVADTQYF. V gene TRBV9 combines with J gene TRBJ2-3; 8 bases map to TRBD2. The CDR3 length is 15 residues. Looked up from germline, CDR1 is SGDLS and CDR2 is YYNGEE. The ends lost 4 bases at V and 4 bases at J; junction bases unmatched: 8.

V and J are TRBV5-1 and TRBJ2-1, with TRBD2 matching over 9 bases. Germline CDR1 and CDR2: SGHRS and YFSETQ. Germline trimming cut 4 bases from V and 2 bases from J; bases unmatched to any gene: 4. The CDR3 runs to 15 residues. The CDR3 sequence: CASSRGRGAYNEQFF. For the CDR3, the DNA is TGCGCCAGCAGCCGCGGGAGGGGGGCCTACAATGAGCAGTTCTTC.

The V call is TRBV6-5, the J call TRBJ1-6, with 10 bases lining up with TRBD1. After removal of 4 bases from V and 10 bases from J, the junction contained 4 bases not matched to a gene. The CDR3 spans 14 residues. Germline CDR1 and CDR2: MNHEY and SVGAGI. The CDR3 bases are TGTGCCAGCAGTTGGGACAGGGGAGGGTCACCCCTCCACTTT. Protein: CASSWDRGGSPLHF.

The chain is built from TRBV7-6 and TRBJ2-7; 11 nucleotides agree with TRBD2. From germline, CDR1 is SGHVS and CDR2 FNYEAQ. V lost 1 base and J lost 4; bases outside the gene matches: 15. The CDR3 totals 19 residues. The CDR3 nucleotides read TGTGCCAGCAGCTTAGGCACCGGGACTAGCGGTCCAAAAAGTTACGAGCAGTACTTC. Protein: CASSLGTGTSGPKSYEQYF. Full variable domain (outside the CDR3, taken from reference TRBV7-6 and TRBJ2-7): GAGVSQSPRYKVTKRGQDVALRCDPISGHVSLYWYRQALGQGPEFLTYFNYEAQQDKSGLPNDRFSAERPEGSISTLTIQRTEQRDSAMYRCASSLGTGTSGPKSYEQYFGPGTRLTVT.

The CDR3 nucleotides read TGTGCCAGCAGCTTGGGGACATCCTATCAGCCCCAGCATTTT. Amino acid sequence: CASSLGTSYQPQHF. V and J are TRBV5-5 and TRBJ1-5; D might be TRBD1 (5 bases). Germline lookup yields CDR1 SGHKS and CDR2 YYEKEE (reference sequence). Trimming pared 0 bases from V and 5 bases from J, leaving 9 bases between. CDR3 length: 14 amino acids.

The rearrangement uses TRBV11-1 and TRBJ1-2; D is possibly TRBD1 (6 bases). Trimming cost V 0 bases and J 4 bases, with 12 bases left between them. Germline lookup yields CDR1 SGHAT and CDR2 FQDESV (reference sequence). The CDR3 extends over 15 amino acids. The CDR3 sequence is CASSLALGQPYGYTF. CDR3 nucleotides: TGTGCCAGCAGCTTAGCCCTAGGACAGCCCTATGGCTACACCTTC.

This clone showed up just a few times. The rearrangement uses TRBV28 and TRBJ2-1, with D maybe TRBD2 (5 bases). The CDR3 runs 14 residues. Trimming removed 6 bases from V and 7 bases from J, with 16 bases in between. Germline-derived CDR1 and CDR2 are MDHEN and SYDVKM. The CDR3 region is CASRVRAGSNEQFF. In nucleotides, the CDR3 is TGTGCCAGCAGGGTAAGGGCGGGCTCAAATGAGCAGTTCTTC.

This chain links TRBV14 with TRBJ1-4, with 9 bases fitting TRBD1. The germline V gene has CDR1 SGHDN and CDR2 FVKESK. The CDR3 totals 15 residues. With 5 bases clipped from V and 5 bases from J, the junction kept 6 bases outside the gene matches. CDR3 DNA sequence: TGTGCCAGCAGCTCTTGGACAGGGGAGAATGAAAAACTGTTTTTT. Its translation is CASSSWTGENEKLFF.

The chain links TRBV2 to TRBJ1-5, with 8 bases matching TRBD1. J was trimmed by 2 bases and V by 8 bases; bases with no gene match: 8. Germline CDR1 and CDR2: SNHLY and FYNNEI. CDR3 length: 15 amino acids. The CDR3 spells CASVMTTGGNQPQHF. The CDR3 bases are TGTGCCAGCGTGATGACGACAGGGGGCAATCAGCCCCAGCATTTT.

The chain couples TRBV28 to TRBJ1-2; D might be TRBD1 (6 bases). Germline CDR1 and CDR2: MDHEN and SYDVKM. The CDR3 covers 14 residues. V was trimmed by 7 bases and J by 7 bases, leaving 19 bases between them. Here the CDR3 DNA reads TGTGCCAGCAAGGGGGGGCAGAATCTGATTGGCTACACCTTC. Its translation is CASKGGQNLIGYTF.

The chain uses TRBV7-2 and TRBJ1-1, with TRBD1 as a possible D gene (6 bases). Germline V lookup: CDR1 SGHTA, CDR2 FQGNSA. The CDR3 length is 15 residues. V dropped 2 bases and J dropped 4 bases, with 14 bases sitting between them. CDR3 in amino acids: CASSLNRIRGTEAFF. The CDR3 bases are TGTGCCAGCAGCTTAAACAGAATCAGGGGCACTGAAGCTTTCTTT.

The DNA for the CDR3 is TGTGCCAGCTCACCACTTTTCACGGCGGGAGTAGATGGTGAGACCCAGTACTTC. Its protein is CASSPLFTAGVDGETQYF. The chain recombines TRBV18 with TRBJ2-5; 7 nucleotides agree with TRBD2. Trimming at V came to 1 base and at J to 5 bases, leaving 16 bases not matched to a gene. The CDR3 length is 18 residues. In germline, CDR1 is KGHSH, CDR2 LQKENI. The full variable domain, rest sourced from reference TRBV18 and TRBJ2-5, is NAGVMQNPRHLVRRRGQEARLRCSPMKGHSHVYWYRQLPEEGLKFMVYLQKENIIDESGMPKERFSAEFPKEGPSILRIQQVVRGDSAAYFCASSPLFTAGVDGETQYFGPGTRLLVL.

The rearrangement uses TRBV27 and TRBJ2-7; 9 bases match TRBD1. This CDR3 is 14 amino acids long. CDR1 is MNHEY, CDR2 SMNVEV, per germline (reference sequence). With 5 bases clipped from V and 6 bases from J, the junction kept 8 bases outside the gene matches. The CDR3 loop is CASSASDRGLEQYF. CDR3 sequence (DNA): TGTGCCAGCAGTGCCTCGGACAGGGGACTCGAGCAGTACTTC.

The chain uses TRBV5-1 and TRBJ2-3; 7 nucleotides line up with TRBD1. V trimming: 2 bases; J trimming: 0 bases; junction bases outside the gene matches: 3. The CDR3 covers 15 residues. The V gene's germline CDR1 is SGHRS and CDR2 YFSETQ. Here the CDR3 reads CASSFRGMSTDTQYF. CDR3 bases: TGCGCCAGCAGCTTCAGGGGGATGAGCACAGATACGCAGTATTTT.

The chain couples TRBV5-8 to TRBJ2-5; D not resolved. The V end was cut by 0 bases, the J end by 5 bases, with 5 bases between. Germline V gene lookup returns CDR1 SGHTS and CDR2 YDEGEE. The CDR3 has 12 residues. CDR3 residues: CASSLGRETQYF. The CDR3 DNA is TGTGCCAGCAGCTTGGGCCGGGAGACCCAGTACTTC.